The 21 T cell receptor beta chains in this list originate from one sample, sequenced in a study of T cells after yellow fever vaccination (dated by TCRdb to about 2019). The treatment or condition label of this sample denotes: live attenuated yellow fever vaccine strain. To prepare the library, 5' RACE was applied. TCRdb shows the sequencer as Illumina HiSeq 2500. TCRdb reprocessed the public reads (quality trimming at Q25 with fastp, clone calling with MiXCR) and kept in-frame beta chains. One record per CDR3 amino acid sequence lists the most common genes and DNA. Across this sample there are approximately 340,000 distinct CDR3 sequences, with about 9.5% seen only once. The ten largest account for around 17% of the sample. Source: PBMCs, taken on the day of the first yellow fever vaccination. The receptors were gathered from a man between 18 and 29 years old who received the YFV17D yellow fever vaccine.

This clonotype came up a few times. The chain carries TRBV27 and TRBJ1-1; D gene ambiguous. CDR3 length: 14 residues. CDR1 is MNHEY, CDR2 SMNVEV, per germline (reference sequence). The V gene lost 6 bases and the J gene lost 0 bases, with 11 bases spanning the gap. Here the CDR3 DNA reads TGTGCCAGCAGACCCGGACTCCTGAACACTGAAGCTTTCTTT. Encoded protein: CASRPGLLNTEAFF.

The chain couples TRBV24-1 to TRBJ2-5, with D maybe TRBD2 (5 bases). Trimming took off 3 bases at V and 4 bases at J, with 14 bases between the two ends. Germline V gene data show CDR1 as KGHDR and CDR2 as SFDVKD. This CDR3 region has 15 residues. The DNA for the CDR3 is TGTGCCACCAGTGATGGGGAAAGGGAGCGAGAGACCCAGTACTTC. Amino acid sequence: CATSDGERERETQYF.

Comment on this clonotype: One junction end disagrees with the germline gene, perhaps due to a read error. The chain recombines TRBV6-5 with TRBJ2-2; D remains ambiguous. The CDR3 has 17 amino acids. Germline V CDR1 and CDR2: MNHEY, SVGAGI. CDR3 bases: TGTGCCAGCGGTTACTCGATGCTCAGCGCCAACACCGGGGAGCTGTTTTTT. This translates into CASGYSMLSANTGELFF.

This clonotype was seen ten or more times. The J gene is TRBJ2-1, the V gene TRBV20-1; 7 nucleotides align to TRBD1. CDR3 size: 16 residues. Trimming removed 2 bases from V and 0 bases from J; junction bases left unmatched: 7. Germline values: CDR1 DFQATT, CDR2 SNEGSKA (reference sequence). CDR3 protein: CSARKDRPSSYNEQFF. Written as DNA, the CDR3 is TGCAGTGCTAGAAAGGACAGGCCGAGCTCCTACAATGAGCAGTTCTTC.

This chain connects TRBV4-1 to TRBJ1-4; possible D gene TRBD1, 5 bases. CDR1 and CDR2 from the germline V gene are MGHRA and YSYEKL. This CDR3 has 17 amino acids. Trimming took off 1 base at V and 5 bases at J, with 17 bases between the two ends. The CDR3 nucleotides read TGCGCCAGCAGCCAAGTAGTTACCGGGACGGAAAATGAAAAACTGTTTTTT. Translation: CASSQVVTGTENEKLFF.

In its sample, this clonotype was seen many times. The rearrangement links TRBV4-1 to TRBJ2-5, with D perhaps TRBD1 (6 bases). Germline values: CDR1 MGHRA, CDR2 YSYEKL. V lost 3 bases to trimming and J lost 4 bases, with 9 bases between them. The CDR3 extends over 13 amino acids. CDR3 in amino acids: CASSQAGVETQYF. The CDR3 nucleotides read TGCGCCAGCAGCCAGGCAGGGGTAGAGACCCAGTACTTC.

This clonotype was picked up many times. The genes are TRBV3-1 and TRBJ1-1; D gene unclear. Germline CDR1 reads LGHDT; CDR2 reads YNNKEL (reference sequence). The CDR3 totals 15 residues. V was shortened by 0 bases and J by 4 bases, with 12 bases between the two germline ends. CDR3 amino acids: CASSQDRKFGTEAFF. CDR3 coding DNA: TGTGCCAGCAGCCAAGATAGGAAGTTTGGCACTGAAGCTTTCTTT.

The genes are TRBV14 and TRBJ1-2; 7 bases line up with TRBD1. The CDR3 is 16 residues long. Germline V gene sequence: CDR1 SGHDN, CDR2 FVKESK. Trimming cost V 3 bases and J 3 bases; bases outside gene matches: 10. DNA for the CDR3: TGTGCCAGCAGCCATGAGACACAGGGGCACGACTATGGCTACACCTTC. It specifies CASSHETQGHDYGYTF.

This clonotype appeared many times. This rearrangement joins TRBV15 to TRBJ2-7, with D possibly matching TRBD1 (6 bases). Trimming pared 0 bases from V and 5 bases from J, leaving 14 bases between. CDR1 and CDR2 from the germline V gene are LNHNV and YYDKDF (reference sequence). CDR3 length equals 15 residues. DNA for the CDR3: TGTGCCACCAGCAGAGATAAAACAGGGATTAACGAGCAGTACGTC. Protein product: CATSRDKTGINEQYV.

Only a few counts were recorded for this clonotype. The chain joins TRBV4-3 to TRBJ1-6; the D is unclear. The CDR3 totals 15 residues. V lost 1 base and J lost 4, with 8 bases in between. Germline-derived CDR1 and CDR2 are LGHNA and YSLEER. CDR3 sequence reads: CASSQGNSYNSPLHF. The CDR3 DNA reads as TGCGCCAGCAGCCAAGGCAATTCGTATAATTCACCCCTCCACTTT.

There are many counts of this clonotype. This chain uses TRBV10-2 with TRBJ2-3; D may correspond to TRBD1 or TRBD2 (5 bases each). Trimming took off 6 bases at V and 0 bases at J, with 10 bases between the two ends. Germline assignment: CDR1 WSHSY and CDR2 SAAADI. CDR3 length: 14 residues. In DNA, the CDR3 is TGCGCCAGCAGCTCCGGGACCAGCACAGATACGCAGTATTTT. This encodes CASSSGTSTDTQYF.

This clonotype came up many times. The chain is built from TRBV11-3 and TRBJ2-3; no clear D. CDR3 size: 13 residues. V lost 5 bases, J lost 6 bases, and 12 bases lay in between. Germline V gene lookup returns CDR1 SGHNT and CDR2 YENEEA. CDR3 coding DNA: TGTGCCAGCAGCCCGTCCGGGCAGGATACGCAGTATTTT. Its protein product is CASSPSGQDTQYF.

The genes are TRBV6-1 and TRBJ1-1, with 7 bases identical to TRBD1. The germline V gene encodes CDR1 MNHNS and CDR2 SASEGT. The CDR3 is 14 amino acids. V was clipped by 6 bases and J by 4 bases; unmatched bases: 8. The CDR3 region is CASSRGQYITEAFF. CDR3 nucleotide sequence: TGTGCCAGCAGCCGGGGACAGTATATCACTGAAGCTTTCTTT.

V is TRBV29-1 and J is TRBJ2-3; 10 bases line up with TRBD2. Germline V gene sequence: CDR1 SQVTM, CDR2 ANQGSEA. CDR3 size: 13 residues. The CDR3: CSLTSGSTDTQYF. In DNA, the CDR3 is TGCAGTTTGACTAGCGGGAGCACAGATACGCAGTATTTT.

The chain couples TRBV20-1 to TRBJ2-3; 7 bases map to TRBD1. In germline, CDR1 is DFQATT, CDR2 SNEGSKA (reference sequence). V was clipped by 1 base and J by 2 bases; unmatched bases: 15. CDR3 size: 18 residues. CDR3 sequence: CSARARRADRADTDTQYF. The DNA for the CDR3 is TGCAGTGCTAGAGCCCGAAGGGCCGACAGGGCGGACACAGATACGCAGTATTTT.

This clonotype has just a few counts. The chain combines TRBV19 with TRBJ2-2; D gene uncertain. CDR3 length: 15 residues. V lost 7 bases and J 2 bases, leaving 14 bases between the germline ends. From germline, CDR1 is LNHDA and CDR2 SQIVND (reference sequence). Here the CDR3 DNA reads TGTGCCAGTAATCTATTCGGCGCTAACACCGGGGAGCTGTTTTTT. Translation: CASNLFGANTGELFF. The full variable domain, its missing parts supplied by reference TRBV19 and TRBJ2-2, is DGGITQSPKYLFRKEGQNVTLSCEQNLNHDAMYWYRQDPGQGLRLIYYSQIVNDFQKGDIAEGYSVSREKKESFPLTVTSAQKNPTAFYLCASNLFGANTGELFFGEGSRLTVL.

The J gene is TRBJ1-3, the V gene TRBV12-5; D is possibly TRBD1 (5 bases). CDR1 and CDR2 (germline): LGHNT, FRNRAP. The CDR3 extends over 14 amino acids. The V and J ends lost 7 bases and 6 bases respectively, with 16 bases between them. This CDR3 reads CASALGGIKNTIYF. CDR3 bases: TGTGCTAGTGCCCTCGGGGGGATTAAAAACACCATATATTTT.

This clonotype was picked up many times. The chain couples TRBV7-2 to TRBJ1-1; TRBD1 might be the D (6 bases). The germline CDR1 and CDR2 sequences are SGHTA and FQGNSA. Trimming took off 6 bases at V and 4 bases at J, with 12 bases between the two ends. The CDR3 consists of 13 residues. CDR3 nucleotides: TGTGCCAGCAGTTCTACAGGGTCCACTGAAGCTTTCTTT. This sequence encodes CASSSTGSTEAFF. The whole variable domain, remainder taken from reference TRBV7-2 and TRBJ1-1, is GAGVSQSPSNKVTEKGKDVELRCDPISGHTALYWYRQSLGQGLEFLIYFQGNSAPDKSGLPSDRFSAERTGGSVSTLTIQRTQQEDSAVYLCASSSTGSTEAFFGQGTRLTVV.

This clonotype has more than one count but fewer than ten. The J gene is TRBJ1-1, the V gene TRBV15, with TRBD1 matching over 8 bases. Germline CDR1 and CDR2: LNHNV and YYDKDF (reference sequence). This CDR3 region has 15 residues. With V trimmed by 3 bases and J by 8 bases, 11 bases remained unmatched. The CDR3 loop is CATSRGFRGQSEAFF. DNA of the CDR3: TGTGCCACCAGCAGGGGATTCAGGGGGCAATCAGAAGCTTTCTTT.

This chain joins TRBV4-2 and TRBJ2-2; D may match TRBD1 or TRBD2 (6 bases each). From germline, CDR1 is LGHNA and CDR2 YNFKEQ. Trimming took 6 bases from V and 1 from J, leaving 15 bases between them. The CDR3 runs 16 residues. CDR3 in DNA: TGTGCCAGCAGTCACTACGGGGGCGGGAACACCGGGGAGCTGTTTTTT. Protein: CASSHYGGGNTGELFF.

This clonotype came up a few times. This chain connects TRBV5-1 to TRBJ1-4, with TRBD1 identical over 7 bases. The junction had 10 bases not matched to a gene; V was cut back by 4 bases and J by 7 bases. Germline CDR1 reads SGHRS; CDR2 reads YFSETQ. The CDR3 extends over 15 amino acids. The CDR3 sequence is CASSASTGLGEKLFF. The CDR3 DNA reads TGCGCCAGCAGCGCATCGACAGGGCTTGGTGAAAAACTGTTTTTT.